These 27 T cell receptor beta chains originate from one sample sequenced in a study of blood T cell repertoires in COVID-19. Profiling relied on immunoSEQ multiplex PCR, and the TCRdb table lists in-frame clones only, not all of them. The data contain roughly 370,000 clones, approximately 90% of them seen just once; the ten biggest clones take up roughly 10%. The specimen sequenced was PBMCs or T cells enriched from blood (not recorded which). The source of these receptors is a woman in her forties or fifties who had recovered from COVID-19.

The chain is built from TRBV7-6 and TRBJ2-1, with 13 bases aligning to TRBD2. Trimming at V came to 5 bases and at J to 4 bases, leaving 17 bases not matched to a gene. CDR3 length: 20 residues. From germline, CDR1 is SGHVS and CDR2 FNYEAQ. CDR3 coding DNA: TGTGCCAGCAGCCTGAACTTTGGACTAGCGGGGGACGGGAAATACAATGAGCAGTTCTTC. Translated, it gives CASSLNFGLAGDGKYNEQFF.

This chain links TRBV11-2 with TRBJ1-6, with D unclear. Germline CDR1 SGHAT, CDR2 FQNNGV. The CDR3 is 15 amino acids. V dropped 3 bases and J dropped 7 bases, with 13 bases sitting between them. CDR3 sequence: CASSFASGNNSPLHF. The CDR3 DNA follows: TGTGCCAGCAGCTTTGCGTCGGGAAACAATTCACCCCTCCACTTT.

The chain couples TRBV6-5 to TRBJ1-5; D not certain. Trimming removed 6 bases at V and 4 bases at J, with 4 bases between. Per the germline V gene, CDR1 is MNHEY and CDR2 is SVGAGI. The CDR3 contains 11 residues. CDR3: CASSANQPQHF. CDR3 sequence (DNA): TGTGCCAGCAGCGCGAATCAGCCCCAGCATTTT.

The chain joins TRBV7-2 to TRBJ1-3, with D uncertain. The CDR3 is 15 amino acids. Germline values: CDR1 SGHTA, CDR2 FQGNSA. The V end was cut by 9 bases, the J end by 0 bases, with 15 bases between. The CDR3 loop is CASGGRTISGNTIYF. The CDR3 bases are TGTGCCAGTGGTGGGCGGACTATCTCTGGAAACACCATATATTTT.

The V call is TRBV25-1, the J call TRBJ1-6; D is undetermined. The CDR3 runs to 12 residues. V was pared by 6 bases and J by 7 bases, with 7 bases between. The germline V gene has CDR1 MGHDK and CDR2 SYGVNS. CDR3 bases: TGTGCCAGCAGAGCACAGAATTCACCCCTCCACTTT. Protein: CASRAQNSPLHF.

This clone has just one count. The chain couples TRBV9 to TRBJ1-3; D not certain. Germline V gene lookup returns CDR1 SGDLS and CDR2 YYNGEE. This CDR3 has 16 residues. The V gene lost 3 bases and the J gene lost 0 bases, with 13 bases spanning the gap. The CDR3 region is CASSDPGVGSGNTIYF. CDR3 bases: TGTGCCAGCAGCGATCCCGGGGTGGGCTCTGGAAACACCATATATTTT.

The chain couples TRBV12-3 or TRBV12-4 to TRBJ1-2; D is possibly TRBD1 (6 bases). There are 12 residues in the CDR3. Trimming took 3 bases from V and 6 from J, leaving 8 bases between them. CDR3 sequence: CASSFDRNGYTF. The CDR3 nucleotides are TGTGCCAGCAGTTTCGACAGGAATGGCTACACCTTC.

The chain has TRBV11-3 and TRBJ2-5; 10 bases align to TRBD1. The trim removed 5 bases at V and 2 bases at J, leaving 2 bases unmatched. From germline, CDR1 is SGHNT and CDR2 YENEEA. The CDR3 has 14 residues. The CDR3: CASSRTGGQETQYF. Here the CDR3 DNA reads TGTGCCAGCAGCCGGACAGGGGGGCAAGAGACCCAGTACTTC. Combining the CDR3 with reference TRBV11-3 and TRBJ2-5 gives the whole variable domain EAGVVQSPRYKIIEKKQPVAFWCNPISGHNTLYWYLQNLGQGPELLIRYENEEAVDDSQLPKDRFSAERLKGVDSTLKIQPAELGDSAVYLCASSRTGGQETQYFGPGTRLLVL.

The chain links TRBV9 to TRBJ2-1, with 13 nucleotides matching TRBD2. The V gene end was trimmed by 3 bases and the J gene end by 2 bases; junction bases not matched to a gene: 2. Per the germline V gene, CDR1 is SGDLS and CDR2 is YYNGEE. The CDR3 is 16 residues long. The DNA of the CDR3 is TGTGCCAGCAGCGGACTAGCGGGGGGAACCTACAATGAGCAGTTCTTC. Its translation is CASSGLAGGTYNEQFF. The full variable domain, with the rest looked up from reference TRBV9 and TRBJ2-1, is DSGVTQTPKHLITATGQRVTLRCSPRSGDLSVYWYQQSLDQGLQFLIQYYNGEERAKGNILERFSAQQFPDLHSELNLSSLELGDSALYFCASSGLAGGTYNEQFFGPGTRLTVL.

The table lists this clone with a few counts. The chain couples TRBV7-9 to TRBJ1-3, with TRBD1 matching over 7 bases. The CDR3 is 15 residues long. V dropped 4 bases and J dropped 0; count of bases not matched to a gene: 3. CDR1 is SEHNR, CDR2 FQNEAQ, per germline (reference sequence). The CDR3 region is CASSWDRDSGNTIYF. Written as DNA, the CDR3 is TGTGCCAGCAGCTGGGACAGAGACTCTGGAAACACCATATATTTT.

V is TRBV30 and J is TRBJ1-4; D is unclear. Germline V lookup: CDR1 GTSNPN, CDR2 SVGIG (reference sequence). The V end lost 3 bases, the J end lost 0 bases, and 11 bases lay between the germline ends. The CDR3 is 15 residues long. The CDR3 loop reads CAWSGLAATNEKLFF. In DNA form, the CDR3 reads TGTGCCTGGAGCGGGTTGGCTGCAACTAATGAAAAACTGTTTTTT.

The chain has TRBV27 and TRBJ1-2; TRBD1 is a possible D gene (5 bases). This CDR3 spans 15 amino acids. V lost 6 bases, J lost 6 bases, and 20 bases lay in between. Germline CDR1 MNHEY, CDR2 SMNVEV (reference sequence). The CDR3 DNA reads TGTGCCAGCAGACCGGCGGGGACCGGCTGGGATGGCTACACCTTC. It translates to CASRPAGTGWDGYTF.

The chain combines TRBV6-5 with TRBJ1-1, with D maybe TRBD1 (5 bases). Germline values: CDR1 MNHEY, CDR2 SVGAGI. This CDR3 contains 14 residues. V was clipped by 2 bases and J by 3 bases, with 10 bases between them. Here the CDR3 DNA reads TGTGCCAGCAGTTACGCAGGGAAGGACACTGAAGCTTTCTTT. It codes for CASSYAGKDTEAFF.

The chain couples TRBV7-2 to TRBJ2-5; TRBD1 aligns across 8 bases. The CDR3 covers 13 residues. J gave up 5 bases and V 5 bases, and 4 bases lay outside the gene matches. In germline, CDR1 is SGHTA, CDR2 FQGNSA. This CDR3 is CASSADRVETQYF. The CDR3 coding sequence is TGTGCCAGCAGCGCGGACAGGGTGGAGACCCAGTACTTC.

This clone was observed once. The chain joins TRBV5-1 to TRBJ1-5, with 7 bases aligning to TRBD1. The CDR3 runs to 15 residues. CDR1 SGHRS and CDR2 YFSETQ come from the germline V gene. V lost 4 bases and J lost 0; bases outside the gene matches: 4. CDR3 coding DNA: TGCGCCAGCAGCCCTTGGGACAGTAGCAATCAGCCCCAGCATTTT. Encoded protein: CASSPWDSSNQPQHF.

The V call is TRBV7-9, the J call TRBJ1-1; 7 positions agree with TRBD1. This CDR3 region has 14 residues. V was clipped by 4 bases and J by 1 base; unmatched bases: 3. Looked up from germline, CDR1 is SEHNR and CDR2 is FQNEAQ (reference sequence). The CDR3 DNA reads TGTGCCAGCAGCTCGGACAGGACGAACACTGAAGCTTTCTTT. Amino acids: CASSSDRTNTEAFF. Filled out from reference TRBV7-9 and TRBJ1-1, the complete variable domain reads DTGVSQNPRHKITKRGQNVTFRCDPISEHNRLYWYRQTLGQGPEFLTYFQNEAQLEKSRLLSDRFSAERPKGSFSTLEIQRTEQGDSAMYLCASSSDRTNTEAFFGQGTRLTVV.

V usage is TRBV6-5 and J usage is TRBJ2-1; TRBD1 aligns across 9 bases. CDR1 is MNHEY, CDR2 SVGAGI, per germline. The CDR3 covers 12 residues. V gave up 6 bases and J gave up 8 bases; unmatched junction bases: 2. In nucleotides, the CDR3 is TGTGCCAGCAGGGGGACAGGGCATGAGCAGTTCTTC. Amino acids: CASRGTGHEQFF.

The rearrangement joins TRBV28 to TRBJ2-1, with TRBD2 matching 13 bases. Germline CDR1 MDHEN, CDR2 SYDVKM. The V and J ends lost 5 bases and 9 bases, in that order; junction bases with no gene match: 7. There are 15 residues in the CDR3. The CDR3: CASSKLAGGDIEQFF. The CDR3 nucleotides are TGTGCCAGCAGTAAACTAGCGGGGGGGGATATTGAGCAGTTCTTC.

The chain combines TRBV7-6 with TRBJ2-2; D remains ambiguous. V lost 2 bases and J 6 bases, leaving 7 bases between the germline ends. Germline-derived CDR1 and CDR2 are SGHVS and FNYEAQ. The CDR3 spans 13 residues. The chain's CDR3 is CASSLNVAGELFF. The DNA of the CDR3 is TGTGCCAGCAGCTTAAATGTCGCCGGGGAGCTGTTTTTT.

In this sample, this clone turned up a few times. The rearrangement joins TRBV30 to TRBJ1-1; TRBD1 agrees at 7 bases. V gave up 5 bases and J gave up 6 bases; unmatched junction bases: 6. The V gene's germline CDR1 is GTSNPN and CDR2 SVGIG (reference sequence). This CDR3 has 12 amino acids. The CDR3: CAWVTGNAEAFF. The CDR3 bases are TGTGCCTGGGTGACAGGGAATGCTGAAGCTTTCTTT.

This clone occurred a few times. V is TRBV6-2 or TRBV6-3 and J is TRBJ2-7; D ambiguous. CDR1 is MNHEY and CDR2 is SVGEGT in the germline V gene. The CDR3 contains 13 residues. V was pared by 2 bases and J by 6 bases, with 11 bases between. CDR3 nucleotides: TGTGCCAGCAGTTACCATTACCCCGGCGAGCAGTACTTC. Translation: CASSYHYPGEQYF.

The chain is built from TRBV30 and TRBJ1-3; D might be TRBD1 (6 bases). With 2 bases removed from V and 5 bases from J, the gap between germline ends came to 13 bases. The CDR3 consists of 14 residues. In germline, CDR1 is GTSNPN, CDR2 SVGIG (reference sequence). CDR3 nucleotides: TGTGCCTGGAGTTGGGACATAAAACGAAACACCATATATTTT. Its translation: CAWSWDIKRNTIYF. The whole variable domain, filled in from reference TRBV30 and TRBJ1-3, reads SQTIHQWPATLVQPVGSPLSLECTVEGTSNPNLYWYRQAAGRGLQLLFYSVGIGQISSEVPQNLSASRPQDRQFILSSKKLLLSDSGFYLCAWSWDIKRNTIYFGEGSWLTVV.

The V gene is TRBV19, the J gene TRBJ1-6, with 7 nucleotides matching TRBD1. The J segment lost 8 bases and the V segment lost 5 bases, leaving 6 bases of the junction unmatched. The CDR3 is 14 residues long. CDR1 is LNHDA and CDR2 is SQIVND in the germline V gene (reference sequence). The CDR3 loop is CASSSKTGHSPLHF. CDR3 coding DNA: TGTGCCAGTAGTTCTAAGACAGGGCATTCACCCCTCCACTTT.

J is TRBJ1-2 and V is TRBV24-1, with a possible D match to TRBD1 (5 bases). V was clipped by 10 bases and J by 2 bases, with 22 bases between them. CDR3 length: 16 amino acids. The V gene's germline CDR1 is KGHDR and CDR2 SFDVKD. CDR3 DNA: TGTGCCACAATAGGGACTTACCCGTGGACAAACTATGGCTACACCTTC. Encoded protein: CATIGTYPWTNYGYTF.

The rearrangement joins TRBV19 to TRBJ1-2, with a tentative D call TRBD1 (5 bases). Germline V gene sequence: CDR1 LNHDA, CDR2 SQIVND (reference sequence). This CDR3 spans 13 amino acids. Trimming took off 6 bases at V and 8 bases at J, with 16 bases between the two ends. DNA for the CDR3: TGTGCCAGTAGGGCCCCAGGGTCAAGGGGCTACACCTTC. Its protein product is CASRAPGSRGYTF.

The CDR3 protein is CASSLRGSEAFF. In nucleotides, the CDR3 is TGTGCCAGCAGCTTAAGGGGTTCTGAAGCTTTCTTT. The chain is built from TRBV7-9 and TRBJ1-1; perhaps TRBD1 as D (5 bases). The CDR3 length is 12 residues. The V and J ends lost 2 bases and 6 bases respectively, with 7 bases between them. Germline CDR1 is SEHNR and CDR2 is FQNEAQ (reference sequence).

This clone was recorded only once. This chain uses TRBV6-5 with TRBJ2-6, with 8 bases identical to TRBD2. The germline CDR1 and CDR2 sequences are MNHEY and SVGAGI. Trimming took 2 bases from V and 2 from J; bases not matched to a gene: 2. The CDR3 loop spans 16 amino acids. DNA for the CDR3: TGTGCCAGCAGTTACCCGACTAGCGCTGGGGCCAACGTCCTGACTTTC. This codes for CASSYPTSAGANVLTF.